The 22 T cell receptor beta chains reported below all come from one sample, sequenced in a study of blood T cell repertoires in COVID-19. Profiling relied on immunoSEQ multiplex PCR, and the TCRdb table lists in-frame clones only, not all of them. The sample records a few hundred thousand clones, about 90% being singletons. The material sequenced was peripheral blood. The receptors stem from a woman aged 30 to 39 with COVID-19, enrolled during active disease.

The rearrangement links TRBV6-5 to TRBJ1-2; D may be TRBD1 (5 bases). The CDR3 totals 12 residues. The germline CDR1 and CDR2 sequences are MNHEY and SVGAGI. Trimming left V 8 bases short and J 5 bases short, with 12 bases between. CDR3 nucleotide sequence: TGTGCCAGCGGTTCAGGGAAATATGGCTACACCTTC. This translates into CASGSGKYGYTF.

The chain uses TRBV29-1 and TRBJ1-5, with D tentatively TRBD1 (6 bases). The V and J ends lost 6 bases and 0 bases respectively, with 12 bases between them. Per the germline V gene, CDR1 is SQVTM and CDR2 is ANQGSEA. The CDR3 is 14 amino acids. The CDR3 region has the DNA TGCAGCGTCGAGGACAGAGATAGCAATCAGCCCCAGCATTTT. Amino acid sequence: CSVEDRDSNQPQHF.

This chain connects TRBV21-1 to TRBJ1-5. TRBV21-1 is annotated as a pseudogene. The length of the CDR3 is 16 residues. The CDR3 sequence: CASSKGGLLSNQPQHF. As DNA, the CDR3 is TGTGCCAGCAGCAAAGGGGGACTGTTAAGCAATCAGCCCCAGCATTTT.

The rearrangement joins TRBV28 to TRBJ1-2; maybe TRBD1 (5 bases). V was trimmed by 7 bases and J by 8 bases, leaving 23 bases between them. This CDR3 comprises 15 residues. CDR1 is MDHEN, CDR2 SYDVKM, per germline. The CDR3 region has the DNA TGTGCCAGCACCCCTTCCTCCGGGGGGTCGGGAGGCTACACCTTC. The encoded protein is CASTPSSGGSGGYTF.

V is TRBV30 and J is TRBJ1-2; tentative D call: TRBD1 (6 bases). Germline lookup yields CDR1 GTSNPN and CDR2 SVGIG (reference sequence). V was trimmed by 5 bases and J by 8 bases, leaving 15 bases between them. The CDR3 runs to 12 residues. The CDR3 is CAWEDSFLGYTF. In nucleotides, the CDR3 is TGTGCCTGGGAGGACAGCTTCTTGGGCTACACCTTC.

This sequence joins TRBV24-1 and TRBJ2-5; 11 nucleotides agree with TRBD1. The CDR3 length is 16 residues. In germline, CDR1 is KGHDR, CDR2 SFDVKD. V shed 3 bases, J shed 8 bases, and the junction held 10 bases outside the gene matches. The CDR3 nucleotides read TGTGCCACCAGTGATCCATCCACCGGGACAGGGGGTACCCAGTACTTC. As protein: CATSDPSTGTGGTQYF.

The V gene is TRBV30, the J gene TRBJ2-7, with 9 bases fitting TRBD1. J lost 4 bases, V lost 5 bases, and 27 bases had no gene match. Germline assignment: CDR1 GTSNPN and CDR2 SVGIG (reference sequence). CDR3 length equals 20 residues. CDR3 nucleotides: TGTGCCTGGGGAACTAAACCGGGACAGGGACAAACACGAAGGGTTTACGAGCAGTACTTC. It codes for CAWGTKPGQGQTRRVYEQYF.

This clone was seen just once. V usage is TRBV6-5 and J usage is TRBJ1-5, with 7 bases aligning to TRBD1. V lost 10 bases and J lost 3; bases outside the gene matches: 9. The length of the CDR3 is 14 residues. The germline V gene has CDR1 MNHEY and CDR2 SVGAGI. In DNA, the CDR3 is TGTGCCACCCGGGACAGAGCGCCCAATCAGCCCCAGCATTTT. It is translated as CATRDRAPNQPQHF.

This chain links TRBV2 with TRBJ2-1, with 8 positions matching TRBD1. The V segment lost 5 bases and the J segment 8 bases; nucleotides outside the gene matches: 5. Germline V gives CDR1 SNHLY, CDR2 FYNNEI. The CDR3 length is 13 residues. Written as DNA, the CDR3 is TGTGCCAGCAGTTATCGGGGACAGGATGAGCAGTTCTTC. It is translated as CASSYRGQDEQFF.

The chain is built from TRBV6-5 and TRBJ2-7; TRBD2 matches at 11 bases. The CDR3 length is 15 residues. Germline V gene lookup returns CDR1 MNHEY and CDR2 SVGAGI. Unmatched junction bases numbered 5, after V lost 6 bases and J lost 1 base. The chain's CDR3 is CASRITSGSSYEQYF. CDR3 DNA sequence: TGTGCCAGCAGGATAACTAGCGGGAGTTCCTACGAGCAGTACTTC.

The chain recombines TRBV2 with TRBJ2-7; D uncertain. V was pared by 7 bases and J by 6 bases, with 13 bases between. This CDR3 has 12 residues. Per germline, CDR1 SNHLY and CDR2 FYNNEI. The CDR3 DNA reads TGTGCCAGCACTCGAGGCGAGAGCGAGCAGTACTTC. The encoded protein is CASTRGESEQYF.

The chain couples TRBV11-1 to TRBJ2-7; TRBD2 matches at 8 bases. With 2 bases clipped from V and 0 bases from J, the junction kept 3 bases outside the gene matches. Germline V lookup: CDR1 SGHAT, CDR2 FQDESV (reference sequence). The CDR3 is 15 residues long. CDR3 amino acids: CASSLRLAYSYEQYF. The CDR3 DNA is TGTGCCAGCAGCTTAAGACTAGCGTACTCCTACGAGCAGTACTTC.

This clone was observed a single time. The chain joins TRBV27 to TRBJ2-7, with 7 bases that match TRBD1. Germline trimming cut 4 bases from V and 3 bases from J; bases unmatched to any gene: 3. The germline V gene encodes CDR1 MNHEY and CDR2 SMNVEV (reference sequence). The CDR3 loop spans 13 amino acids. CDR3 region: CASSSTGNYEQYF. The CDR3, as DNA: TGTGCCAGCAGTTCGACAGGGAACTACGAGCAGTACTTC.

The chain employs TRBV9 and TRBJ2-1, with TRBD1 as a possible D gene (5 bases). Germline V lookup: CDR1 SGDLS, CDR2 YYNGEE. V was shortened by 0 bases and J by 9 bases, with 10 bases between the two germline ends. The CDR3 contains 13 residues. Written as DNA, the CDR3 is TGTGCCAGCAGCGTAGTAGGGGAAGCTGAGCAGTTCTTC. This sequence encodes CASSVVGEAEQFF.

The V gene is TRBV6-5, the J gene TRBJ1-3; D unclear. The CDR3 spans 15 residues. V was cut by 0 bases and J by 0 bases, with 6 bases left in between. From germline, CDR1 is MNHEY and CDR2 SVGAGI. The CDR3 nucleotides read TGTGCCAGCAGTTACTCGCCAGTCTCTGGAAACACCATATATTTT. Residues: CASSYSPVSGNTIYF.

This clone showed up just a few times. The J gene is TRBJ1-2, the V gene TRBV10-1; 9 bases agree with TRBD1. Germline CDR1 reads WNHNN; CDR2 reads SYGVQD (reference sequence). The CDR3 consists of 15 residues. Germline trimming cut 3 bases from V and 4 bases from J; bases unmatched to any gene: 6. The CDR3 region has the DNA TGCGCCAGCAGTGATCCGGGACAGGGATTCTATGGCTACACCTTC. This sequence encodes CASSDPGQGFYGYTF.

The chain uses TRBV10-1 and TRBJ2-2; D perhaps matches TRBD2 (6 bases). Per germline, CDR1 WNHNN and CDR2 SYGVQD (reference sequence). Trimming removed 8 bases at V and 5 bases at J, with 12 bases between. The CDR3 loop spans 13 amino acids. The CDR3 protein is CASSSGETGELFF. CDR3 in DNA: TGCGCCAGCTCATCGGGAGAAACCGGGGAGCTGTTTTTT.

In nucleotides, the CDR3 is TGTGCCAGCAGGAATTGGGGAGGAGGCGGGGCCAACGTCCTGACTTTC. This codes for CASRNWGGGGANVLTF. This rearrangement joins TRBV2 to TRBJ2-6; D is possibly TRBD2 (6 bases). CDR3 length: 16 amino acids. From germline, CDR1 is SNHLY and CDR2 FYNNEI. Trimming stripped 6 bases from V and 4 bases from J, with 16 bases between.

The chain uses TRBV2 and TRBJ1-1; weak D call: TRBD1 (5 bases). CDR3 length: 12 residues. V lost 5 bases to trimming and J lost 6 bases, with 10 bases between them. CDR1 SNHLY and CDR2 FYNNEI come from the germline V gene. In nucleotides, the CDR3 is TGTGCCAGCAGTTTTGACAGCCCTGAAGCTTTCTTT. It codes for CASSFDSPEAFF.

J is TRBJ2-5 and V is TRBV19, with 8 bases matching TRBD2. CDR3 size: 15 residues. Germline CDR1 and CDR2: LNHDA and SQIVND (reference sequence). The junction had 10 bases not matched to a gene; V was cut back by 8 bases and J by 2 bases. The CDR3 nucleotides read TGTGCCAGTTCTGGGGGTAGCGGGACACAAGAGACCCAGTACTTC. Protein sequence: CASSGGSGTQETQYF.

The rearrangement uses TRBV5-5 and TRBJ2-5, with a weak D call TRBD2 (6 bases). The CDR3 loop spans 17 amino acids. Germline CDR1 is SGHKS and CDR2 is YYEKEE (reference sequence). The V gene lost 2 bases and the J gene lost 5 bases, with 22 bases spanning the gap. The CDR3 DNA reads as TGTGCCAGCAGCTTTCTCCTACTACTAGCTCCCGGGGAGACCCAGTACTTC. This encodes CASSFLLLLAPGETQYF.

V usage is TRBV5-4 and J usage is TRBJ1-6; 8 bases agree with TRBD1. Trimming removed 3 bases from V and 10 bases from J; junction bases left unmatched: 15. The CDR3 contains 17 residues. Germline V CDR1 and CDR2: SGHNT, YYREEE (reference sequence). CDR3 in DNA: TGTGCCAGCAGCTCACCCCCCGGACAGGGCCCATCCTCACCCCTCCACTTT. This translates into CASSSPPGQGPSSPLHF. The complete variable domain, with remaining parts taken from reference TRBV5-4 and TRBJ1-6, reads ETGVTQSPTHLIKTRGQQVTLRCSSQSGHNTVSWYQQALGQGPQFIFQYYREEENGRGNFPPRFSGLQFPNYSSELNVNALELDDSALYLCASSSPPGQGPSSPLHFGNGTRLTVT.